This T cell receptor beta chain emerged from a study of T-cell memory formation after mild COVID-19. The table lists this clonotype with many counts. Its antigen is unknown. This CDR3 spans 15 amino acids. The germline CDR1 and CDR2 sequences are SGHRS and YFSETQ. The J segment lost 2 bases and the V segment lost 5 bases, leaving 6 bases of the junction unmatched. TCR alpha and TCR beta cDNA libraries carrying sample barcodes and UMIs were produced by 5'RACE using constant-segment primers. TCRdb recomputed calls from the 5' RACE reads with MiXCR, one row per CDR3 protein. Here the sample spans some 300,000 distinct CDR3 sequences, more than 20% being singletons. Whole-study results and caveats: Largely, contracting CD4+ clones fell within CM and EM, and contracting CD8+ clones within EMRA. SARS-CoV-2 specificity of second-wave clones peaking day 37 was unconfirmed. Pre-infection memory held some responding clones, suggesting pre-existing cross-reactive T cells responded.

Specimen: PBMCs or a T cell subset sorted from them (not recorded which). This clonotype was obtained from a man younger than 30 who had mild COVID-19 (a few samples of this study predate the infection). Cell type and time point are not known. The chain joins TRBV5-1 to TRBJ1-5; the match to TRBD1 covers 8 bases. In DNA, the CDR3 is TGCGCCAGCAGTTCCGGACAGGGCGGCAATCAGCCCCAGCATTTT. Translation gives CASSSGQGGNQPQHF.